A single sample is the source of the 10 T cell receptor beta chains below, sequenced in a study of cytomegalovirus exposure and HLA in healthy donors. With 60 Vbeta and 13 Jbeta primers, the PCR was carried out. Clones were sequenced by immunoSEQ multiplex PCR, and TCRdb holds only the in-frame ones, with some missing. The sample records 95,000 to 150,000 clones, over 80% being singletons. The sample was PBMCs. Receptors originate from a man aged 18 to 29 in good health and CMV-seropositive.

V usage is TRBV10-2 and J usage is TRBJ1-1; D call uncertain. V lost 2 bases, J lost 0 bases, and 4 bases lay in between. The CDR3 totals 13 residues. The germline CDR1 and CDR2 sequences are WSHSY and SAAADI. The CDR3 bases are TGCGCCAGCAGTGAGGTAATGAACACTGAAGCTTTCTTT. Protein: CASSEVMNTEAFF.

V and J are TRBV6-5 and TRBJ2-7, with 9 bases matching TRBD2. Germline V gives CDR1 MNHEY, CDR2 SVGAGI. J was trimmed by 1 base and V by 9 bases; bases with no gene match: 10. This CDR3 is 15 amino acids long. CDR3 protein: CASFPVAGASYEQYF. CDR3 nucleotide sequence: TGTGCCAGTTTTCCTGTAGCGGGGGCTTCCTACGAGCAGTACTTC.

The genes are TRBV9 and TRBJ2-7; TRBD2 aligns across 11 bases. Germline loops: CDR1 SGDLS, CDR2 YYNGEE. Losses at the gene ends were 4 bases for V and 5 bases for J; bases not matched to a gene: 11. CDR3 length: 16 residues. The CDR3 loop is CASSLSGSGGANEQYF. CDR3 sequence (DNA): TGTGCCAGCAGCTTGAGTGGTAGCGGGGGGGCCAACGAGCAGTACTTC.

The rearrangement joins TRBV27 to TRBJ1-2; TRBD1 matches at 7 bases. The CDR3 sequence is 15 residues long. The germline CDR1 and CDR2 sequences are MNHEY and SMNVEV (reference sequence). V was pared by 6 bases and J by 5 bases, with 12 bases of the junction left unmatched. Written as DNA, the CDR3 is TGTGCCAGCAGCCCCCCCGACAGGGAGATATATGGCTACACCTTC. Amino acids: CASSPPDREIYGYTF.

This chain uses TRBV28 with TRBJ2-2; D unclear. Germline V CDR1 and CDR2: MDHEN, SYDVKM. V was trimmed by 7 bases and J by 2 bases, leaving 2 bases between them. This CDR3 has 11 amino acids. The DNA of the CDR3 is TGTGCCAGCACTAACACCGGGGAGCTGTTTTTT. This translates into CASTNTGELFF.

The chain employs TRBV6-5 and TRBJ2-1; 14 nucleotides match TRBD2. Per the germline V gene, CDR1 is MNHEY and CDR2 is SVGAGI. CDR3 length: 15 amino acids. Trimming at V came to 2 bases and at J to 6 bases, leaving 0 bases not matched to a gene. This CDR3 reads CASSYGLAGGNEQFF. The CDR3 nucleotides are TGTGCCAGCAGTTACGGACTAGCGGGGGGCAATGAGCAGTTCTTC.

The V and J genes are TRBV30 and TRBJ1-5, with TRBD1 identical over 11 bases. CDR3 length: 15 amino acids. Germline V gives CDR1 GTSNPN, CDR2 SVGIG (reference sequence). J was trimmed by 6 bases and V by 2 bases; bases with no gene match: 6. The CDR3 region has the DNA TGTGCCTGGAGTCGGGGACAGGGGGTCGGTCAGCCCCAGCATTTT. Protein product: CAWSRGQGVGQPQHF.

V gene TRBV4-1 combines with J gene TRBJ1-2; 7 bases map to TRBD1. The J segment lost 2 bases and the V segment lost 4 bases, leaving 7 bases of the junction unmatched. CDR1 MGHRA and CDR2 YSYEKL come from the germline V gene. This CDR3 spans 15 amino acids. CDR3 residues: CASSRPTGLNYGYTF. CDR3 DNA sequence: TGCGCCAGCAGCCGCCCGACAGGGTTGAACTATGGCTACACCTTC.

The rearrangement joins TRBV20-1 to TRBJ2-3; 12 nucleotides align to TRBD2. CDR1 is DFQATT and CDR2 is SNEGSKA in the germline V gene (reference sequence). The ends lost 4 bases at V and 12 bases at J; junction bases unmatched: 2. The CDR3 sequence is 11 residues long. CDR3 in amino acids: CSAIGLAGQYF. Written as DNA, the CDR3 is TGCAGTGCTATAGGACTAGCGGGACAGTATTTT.

The genes are TRBV9 and TRBJ2-1; 13 nucleotides agree with TRBD2. Losses at the gene ends were 4 bases for V and 3 bases for J; bases not matched to a gene: 7. The CDR3 runs 17 residues. Germline lookup yields CDR1 SGDLS and CDR2 YYNGEE. The CDR3: CASSFGTSGKNYNEQFF. CDR3 nucleotide sequence: TGTGCCAGCAGCTTCGGGACTAGCGGGAAAAACTACAATGAGCAGTTCTTC.